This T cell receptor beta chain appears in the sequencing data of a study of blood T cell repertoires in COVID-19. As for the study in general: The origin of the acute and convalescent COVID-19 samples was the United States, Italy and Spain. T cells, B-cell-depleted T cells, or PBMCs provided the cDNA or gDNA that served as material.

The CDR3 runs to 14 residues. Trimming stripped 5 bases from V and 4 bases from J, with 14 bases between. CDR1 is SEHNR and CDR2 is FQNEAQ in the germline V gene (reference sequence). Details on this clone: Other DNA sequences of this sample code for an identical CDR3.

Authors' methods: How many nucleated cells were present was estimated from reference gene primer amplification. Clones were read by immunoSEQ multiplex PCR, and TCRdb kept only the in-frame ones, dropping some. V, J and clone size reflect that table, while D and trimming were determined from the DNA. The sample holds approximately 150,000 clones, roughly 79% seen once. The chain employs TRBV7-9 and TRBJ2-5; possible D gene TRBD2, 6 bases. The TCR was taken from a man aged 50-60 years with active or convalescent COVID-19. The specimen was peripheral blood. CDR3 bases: TGTGCCAGCAGCCTCGGGGGAGGAGCAGAGACCCAGTACTTC. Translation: CASSLGGGAETQYF.